Here is one T cell receptor beta chain with its context. The entry originates in a study of response to subunit inactivated influenza vaccine. In TCRdb, the RT-PCR reads were re-called with MiXCR into one record per CDR3 protein. Seen here are some 570,000 distinct CDR3 sequences, about 11% observed once, and the top ten hold 8% to 13%. Germline CDR1 and CDR2: SGHTA and FQGNSA. This CDR3 comprises 13 residues. V gave up 5 bases and J gave up 4 bases; unmatched junction bases: 3. The data were also submitted as part of a second study, on T cells expressing NK-cell markers. This second report adds: Making the TCR beta cDNA relied on 5'RACE template switching with UMIs. It was sorted CD3+CD56+NKG2C+, CD3+CD56+NKG2C- and CD3+CD56-NKG2C+ T cells that supplied the TCR beta repertoires. One observes that, in a few donors, these clonotypes were also the leading ones within the CD3+CD56-NKG2C+ fraction.

This specimen consisted of PBMCs from blood, obtained on the day of vaccination. This chain uses TRBV7-2 with TRBJ2-7, with 9 bases that match TRBD1. This sequence was found in a man over 45 who received an inactivated influenza vaccine. DNA of the CDR3: TGTGCCAGCAGCACAGGGGGCGCGTACGAGCAGTACTTC. Its protein product is CASSTGGAYEQYF.